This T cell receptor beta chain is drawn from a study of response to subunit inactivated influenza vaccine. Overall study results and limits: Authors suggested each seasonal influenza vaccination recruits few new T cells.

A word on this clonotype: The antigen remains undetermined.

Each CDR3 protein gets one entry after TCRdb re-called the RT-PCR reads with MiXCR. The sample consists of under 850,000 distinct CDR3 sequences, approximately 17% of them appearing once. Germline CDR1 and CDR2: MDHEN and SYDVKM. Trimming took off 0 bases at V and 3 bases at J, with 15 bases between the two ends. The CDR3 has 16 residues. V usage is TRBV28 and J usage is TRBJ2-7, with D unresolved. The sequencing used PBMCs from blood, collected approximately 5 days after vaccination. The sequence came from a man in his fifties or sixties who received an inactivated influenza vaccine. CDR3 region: CASSLWSYRGDYEQYF. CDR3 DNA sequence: TGTGCCAGCAGTTTATGGTCCTACCGCGGAGACTACGAGCAGTACTTC. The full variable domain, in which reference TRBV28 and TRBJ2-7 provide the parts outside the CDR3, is DVKVTQSSRYLVKRTGEKVFLECVQDMDHENMFWYRQDPGLGLRLIYFSYDVKMKEKGDIPEGYSVSREKKERFSLILESASTNQTSMYLCASSLWSYRGDYEQYFGPGTRLTVT.